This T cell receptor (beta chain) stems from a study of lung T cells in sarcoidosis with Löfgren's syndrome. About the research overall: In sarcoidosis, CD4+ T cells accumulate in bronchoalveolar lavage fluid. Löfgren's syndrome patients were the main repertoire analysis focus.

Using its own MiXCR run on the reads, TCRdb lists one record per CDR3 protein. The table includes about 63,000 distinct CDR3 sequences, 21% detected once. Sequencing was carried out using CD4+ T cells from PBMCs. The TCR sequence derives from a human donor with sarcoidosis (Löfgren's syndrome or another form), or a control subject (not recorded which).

CDR3 sequence: CSVNQLFQETQYF. The CDR3, as DNA: TGCAGCGTTAATCAGCTATTCCAAGAGACCCAGTACTTC. This chain joins TRBV29-1 and TRBJ2-5, with no clear D. The CDR3 loop spans 13 amino acids. Germline V lookup: CDR1 SQVTM, CDR2 ANQGSEA. V lost 5 bases, J lost 1 base, and 11 bases lay in between.